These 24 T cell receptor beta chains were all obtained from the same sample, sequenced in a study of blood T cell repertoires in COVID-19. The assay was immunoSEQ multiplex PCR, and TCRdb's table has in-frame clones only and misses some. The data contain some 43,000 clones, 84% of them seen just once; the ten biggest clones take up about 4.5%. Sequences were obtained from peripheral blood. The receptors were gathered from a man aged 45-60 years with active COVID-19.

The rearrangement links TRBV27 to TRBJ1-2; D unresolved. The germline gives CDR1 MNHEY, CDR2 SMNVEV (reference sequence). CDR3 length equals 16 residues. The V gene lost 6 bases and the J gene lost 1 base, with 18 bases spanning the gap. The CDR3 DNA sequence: TGTGCCAGCAGACGAGCCGGGTCCCGAATTAACTATGGCTACACCTTC. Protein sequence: CASRRAGSRINYGYTF.

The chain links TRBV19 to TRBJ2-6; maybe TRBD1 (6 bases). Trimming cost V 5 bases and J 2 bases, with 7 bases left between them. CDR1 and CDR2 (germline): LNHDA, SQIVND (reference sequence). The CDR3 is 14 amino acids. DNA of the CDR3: TGTGCCAGTAGTGAGGGGGCTGGGGCCAACGTCCTGACTTTC. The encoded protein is CASSEGAGANVLTF.

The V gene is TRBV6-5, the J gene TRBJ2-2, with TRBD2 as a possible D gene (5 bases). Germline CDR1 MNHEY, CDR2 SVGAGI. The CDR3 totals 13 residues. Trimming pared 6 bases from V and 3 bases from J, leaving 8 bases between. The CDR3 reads CASSHGDTGELFF. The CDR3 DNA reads TGTGCCAGCAGCCACGGGGACACCGGGGAGCTGTTTTTT.

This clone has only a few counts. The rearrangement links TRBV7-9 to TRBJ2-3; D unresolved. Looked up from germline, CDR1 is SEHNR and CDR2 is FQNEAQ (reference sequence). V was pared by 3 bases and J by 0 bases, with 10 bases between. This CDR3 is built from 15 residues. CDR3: CASSFTQKSTDTQYF. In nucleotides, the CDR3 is TGTGCCAGCAGCTTTACCCAGAAAAGCACAGATACGCAGTATTTT.

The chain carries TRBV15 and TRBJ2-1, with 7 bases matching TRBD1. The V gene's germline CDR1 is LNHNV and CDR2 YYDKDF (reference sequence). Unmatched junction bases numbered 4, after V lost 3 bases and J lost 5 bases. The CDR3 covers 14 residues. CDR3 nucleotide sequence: TGTGCCACCAGCAGCCCGACAGGGCACAATGAGCAGTTCTTC. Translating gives CATSSPTGHNEQFF.

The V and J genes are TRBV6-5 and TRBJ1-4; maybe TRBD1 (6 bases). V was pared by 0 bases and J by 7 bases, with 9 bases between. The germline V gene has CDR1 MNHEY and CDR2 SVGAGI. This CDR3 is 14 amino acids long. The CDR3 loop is CASSYSGASEKLFF. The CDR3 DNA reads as TGTGCCAGCAGTTACTCGGGGGCTAGTGAAAAACTGTTTTTT.

The CDR3 loop reads CASTPRGTEAFF. CDR3 DNA sequence: TGTGCCAGCACACCCCGGGGGACTGAAGCTTTCTTT. The V call is TRBV12-3 or TRBV12-4, the J call TRBJ1-1, with D tentatively TRBD1 (5 bases). The CDR3 length is 12 residues. Trimming left V 7 bases short and J 5 bases short, with 11 bases between.

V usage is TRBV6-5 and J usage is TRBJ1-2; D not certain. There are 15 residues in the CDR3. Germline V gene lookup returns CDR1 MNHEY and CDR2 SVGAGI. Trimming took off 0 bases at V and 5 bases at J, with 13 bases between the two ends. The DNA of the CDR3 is TGTGCCAGCAGTTACTCTTGGGGAGTTCGATATGGCTACACCTTC. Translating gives CASSYSWGVRYGYTF.

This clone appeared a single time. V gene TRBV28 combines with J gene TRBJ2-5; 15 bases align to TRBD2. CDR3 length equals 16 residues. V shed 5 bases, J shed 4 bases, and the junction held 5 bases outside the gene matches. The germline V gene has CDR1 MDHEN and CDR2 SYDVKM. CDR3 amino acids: CASSTGLAGGSETQYF. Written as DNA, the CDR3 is TGTGCCAGCAGTACCGGACTAGCGGGGGGGTCAGAGACCCAGTACTTC.

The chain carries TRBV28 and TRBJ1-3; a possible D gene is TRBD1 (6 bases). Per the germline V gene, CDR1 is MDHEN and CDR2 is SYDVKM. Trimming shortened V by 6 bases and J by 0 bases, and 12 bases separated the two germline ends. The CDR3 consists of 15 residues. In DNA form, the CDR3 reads TGTGCCAGCAGGACTCCACAGGGCTCTGGAAACACCATATATTTT. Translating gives CASRTPQGSGNTIYF. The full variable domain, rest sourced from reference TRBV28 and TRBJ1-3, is DVKVTQSSRYLVKRTGEKVFLECVQDMDHENMFWYRQDPGLGLRLIYFSYDVKMKEKGDIPEGYSVSREKKERFSLILESASTNQTSMYLCASRTPQGSGNTIYFGEGSWLTVV.

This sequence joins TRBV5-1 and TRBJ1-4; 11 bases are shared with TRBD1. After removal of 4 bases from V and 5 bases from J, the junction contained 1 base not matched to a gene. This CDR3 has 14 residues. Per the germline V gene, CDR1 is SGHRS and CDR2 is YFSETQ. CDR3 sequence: CASSRDRGNEKLFF. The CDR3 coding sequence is TGCGCCAGCAGCCGGGACAGGGGGAATGAAAAACTGTTTTTT.

As DNA, the CDR3 is TGCGCCACCGGGACAGCCGACTACAATGAGCAGTTCTTC. This codes for CATGTADYNEQFF. The chain joins TRBV5-1 to TRBJ2-1, with 7 positions matching TRBD1. This CDR3 contains 13 residues. CDR1 and CDR2 (germline): SGHRS, YFSETQ. With 9 bases clipped from V and 3 bases from J, the junction kept 6 bases outside the gene matches.

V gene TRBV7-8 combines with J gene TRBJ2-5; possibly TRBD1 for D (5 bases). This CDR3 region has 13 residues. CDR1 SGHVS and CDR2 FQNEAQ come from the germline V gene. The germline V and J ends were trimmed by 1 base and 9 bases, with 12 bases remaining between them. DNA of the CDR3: TGTGCCAGCAGCTTAGGCTGGGCAGGGTCCCAGTACTTC. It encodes CASSLGWAGSQYF.

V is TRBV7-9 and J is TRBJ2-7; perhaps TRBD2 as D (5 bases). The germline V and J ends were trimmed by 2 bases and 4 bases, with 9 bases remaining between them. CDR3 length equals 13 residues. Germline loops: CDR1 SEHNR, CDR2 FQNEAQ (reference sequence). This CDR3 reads CASSLSEGYEQYF. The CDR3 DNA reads TGTGCCAGCAGCTTAAGTGAGGGTTACGAGCAGTACTTC.

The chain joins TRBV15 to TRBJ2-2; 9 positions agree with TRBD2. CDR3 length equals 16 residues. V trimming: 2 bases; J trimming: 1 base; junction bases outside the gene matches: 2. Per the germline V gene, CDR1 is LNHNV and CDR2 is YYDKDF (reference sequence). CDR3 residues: CATSRSGGQNTGELFF. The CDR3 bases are TGTGCCACCAGCAGAAGCGGGGGGCAGAACACCGGGGAGCTGTTTTTT.

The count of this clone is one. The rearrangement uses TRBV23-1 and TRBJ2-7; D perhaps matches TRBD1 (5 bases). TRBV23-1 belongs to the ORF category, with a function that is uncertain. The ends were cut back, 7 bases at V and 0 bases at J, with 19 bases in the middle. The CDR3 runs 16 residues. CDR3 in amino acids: CASNPRGQDRSYEQYF. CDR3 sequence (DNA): TGCGCCAGCAACCCAAGGGGCCAGGACCGCTCCTACGAGCAGTACTTC.

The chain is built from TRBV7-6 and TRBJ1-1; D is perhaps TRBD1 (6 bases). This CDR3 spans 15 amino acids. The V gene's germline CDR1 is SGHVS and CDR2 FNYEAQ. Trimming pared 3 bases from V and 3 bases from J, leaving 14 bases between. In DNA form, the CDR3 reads TGTGCCAGCAGCTTTAGGAAACAGGGATACACTGAAGCTTTCTTT. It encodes CASSFRKQGYTEAFF.

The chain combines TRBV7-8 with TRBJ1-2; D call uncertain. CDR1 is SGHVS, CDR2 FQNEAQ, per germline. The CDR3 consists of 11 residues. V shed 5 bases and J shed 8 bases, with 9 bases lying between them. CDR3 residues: CASSRNSGYTF. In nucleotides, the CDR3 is TGTGCCAGCAGCCGTAACAGCGGCTACACCTTC.

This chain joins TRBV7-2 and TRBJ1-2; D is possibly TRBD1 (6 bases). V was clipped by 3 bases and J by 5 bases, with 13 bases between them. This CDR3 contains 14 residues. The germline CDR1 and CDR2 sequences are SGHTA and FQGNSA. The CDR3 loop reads CASSLAGGQYGYTF. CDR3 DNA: TGTGCCAGCAGCTTGGCGGGGGGCCAGTATGGCTACACCTTC.

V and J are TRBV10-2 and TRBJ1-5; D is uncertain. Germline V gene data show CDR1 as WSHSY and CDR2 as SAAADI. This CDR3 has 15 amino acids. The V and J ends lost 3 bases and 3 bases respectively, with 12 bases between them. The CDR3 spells CASSESVTSNQPQHF. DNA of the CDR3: TGCGCCAGCAGTGAATCAGTAACATCCAATCAGCCCCAGCATTTT.

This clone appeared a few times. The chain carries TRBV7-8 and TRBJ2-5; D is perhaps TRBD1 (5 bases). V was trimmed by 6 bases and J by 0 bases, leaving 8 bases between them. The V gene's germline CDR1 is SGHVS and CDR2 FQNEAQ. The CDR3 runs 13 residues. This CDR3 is CASSDSNQETQYF. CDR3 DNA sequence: TGTGCCAGCAGTGACAGCAACCAAGAGACCCAGTACTTC.

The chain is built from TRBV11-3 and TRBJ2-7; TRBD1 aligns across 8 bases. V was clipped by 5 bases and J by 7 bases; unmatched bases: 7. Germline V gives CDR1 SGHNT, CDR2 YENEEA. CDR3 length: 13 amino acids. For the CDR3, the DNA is TGTGCCAGCAGCCCCCGGGACAGGATGGAGCAGTACTTC. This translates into CASSPRDRMEQYF. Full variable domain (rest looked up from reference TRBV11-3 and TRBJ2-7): EAGVVQSPRYKIIEKKQPVAFWCNPISGHNTLYWYLQNLGQGPELLIRYENEEAVDDSQLPKDRFSAERLKGVDSTLKIQPAELGDSAVYLCASSPRDRMEQYFGPGTRLTVT.

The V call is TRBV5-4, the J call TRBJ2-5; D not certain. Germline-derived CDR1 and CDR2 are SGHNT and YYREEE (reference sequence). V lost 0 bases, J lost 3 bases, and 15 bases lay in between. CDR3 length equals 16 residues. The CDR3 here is CASSLESRHLKETQYF. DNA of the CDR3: TGTGCCAGCAGCTTGGAGTCCCGACATTTAAAAGAGACCCAGTACTTC.

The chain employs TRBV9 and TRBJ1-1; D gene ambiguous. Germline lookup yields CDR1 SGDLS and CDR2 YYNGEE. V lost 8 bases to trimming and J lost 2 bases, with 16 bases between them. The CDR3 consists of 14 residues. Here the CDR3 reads CASQPGGDNTEAFF. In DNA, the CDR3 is TGTGCCAGTCAACCCGGCGGCGATAACACTGAAGCTTTCTTT.